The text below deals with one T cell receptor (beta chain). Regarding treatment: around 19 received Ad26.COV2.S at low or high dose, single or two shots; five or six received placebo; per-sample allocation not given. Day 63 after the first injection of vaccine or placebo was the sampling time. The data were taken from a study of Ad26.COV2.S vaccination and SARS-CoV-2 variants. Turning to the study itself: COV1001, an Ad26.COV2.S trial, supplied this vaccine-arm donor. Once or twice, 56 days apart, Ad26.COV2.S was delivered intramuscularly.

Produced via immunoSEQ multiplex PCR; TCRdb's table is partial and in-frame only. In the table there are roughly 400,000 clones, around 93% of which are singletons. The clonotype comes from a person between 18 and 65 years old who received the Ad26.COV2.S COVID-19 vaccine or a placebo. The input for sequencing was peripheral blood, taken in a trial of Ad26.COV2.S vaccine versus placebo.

CDR3 amino acids: CSASGGGNRGPVDTQYF. In nucleotides, the CDR3 is TGCAGTGCTAGTGGTGGGGGTAACCGTGGGCCGGTAGATACGCAGTATTTT. This chain links TRBV20-1 with TRBJ2-3, with D perhaps given as TRBD1 or TRBD2 (5 bases each). Trimming left V 3 bases short and J 5 bases short, with 24 bases between. From germline, CDR1 is DFQATT and CDR2 SNEGSKA (reference sequence). There are 17 residues in the CDR3.